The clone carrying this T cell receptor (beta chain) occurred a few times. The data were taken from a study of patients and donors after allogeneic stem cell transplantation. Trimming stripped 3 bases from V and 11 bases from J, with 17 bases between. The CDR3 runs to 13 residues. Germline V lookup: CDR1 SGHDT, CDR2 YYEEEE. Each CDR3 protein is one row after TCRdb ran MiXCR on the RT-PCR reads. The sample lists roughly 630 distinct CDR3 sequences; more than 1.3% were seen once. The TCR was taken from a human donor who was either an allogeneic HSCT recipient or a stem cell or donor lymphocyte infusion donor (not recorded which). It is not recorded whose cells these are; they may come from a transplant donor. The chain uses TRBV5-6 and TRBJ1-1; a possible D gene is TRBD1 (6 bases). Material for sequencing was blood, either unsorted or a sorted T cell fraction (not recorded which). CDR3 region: CASSSSYRDGAFF. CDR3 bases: TGTGCCAGCAGCTCCTCGTACAGGGATGGTGCTTTCTTT.